A selection of T cell receptor beta chains follows, all from one sample in a study of cytotoxic CD8 clonotypes in ibrutinib-treated CLL. Repertoires were generated with immunoSEQ multiplex PCR, while TCRdb's copy carries only in-frame clones and drops some. The sample contains more than 9,500 clones, 81% of which appear only once. The specimen comprised PBMCs, sampled at disease progression, from a patient treated with ibrutinib. The origin of the receptors is a human donor with chronic lymphocytic leukemia. Each CDR3 is given with its conserved first and last residue. A D gene is named only where the DNA matches it firmly. Some rows mark clone size as missing; the rest say once, few, many or name a class of expanded clone.

clone_size	j_call	d_call	v_call	cdr3_aa	cdr3_nt
few	TRBJ1-5	.	TRBV27	CASSLYGPNQPQHF	TGTGCCAGCAGTTTATATGGCCCCAATCAGCCCCAGCATTTT
.	TRBJ1-1	.	TRBV29-1	CSVESSQLGTEAFF	TGCAGCGTTGAAAGTTCACAGCTGGGCACTGAAGCTTTCTTT
.	TRBJ2-3	.	TRBV28	CASSRANTDTQYF	TGTGCCAGCAGTAGGGCGAATACAGATACGCAGTATTTT
.	TRBJ2-7	.	TRBV23-1	CASSPRCVLGEQYF	TGCGCCAGCAGTCCCCGTTGTGTTCTAGGGGAGCAGTACTTC
.	TRBJ2-7	.	TRBV27	CASSLSIVFPGYEQYF	TGTGCCAGCAGTTTATCGATTGTTTTTCCTGGGTACGAGCAGTACTTC
.	TRBJ2-2	TRBD2	TRBV2	CASSPSQFSGRGEDGELFF	TGTGCCAGCAGTCCATCCCAATTTAGCGGGAGGGGAGAGGACGGGGAGCTGTTTTTT
.	TRBJ1-2	.	TRBV18	CASSPKTGGAGDGYTF	TGTGCCAGCTCACCTAAAACCGGGGGGGCTGGAGATGGCTACACCTTC
.	TRBJ1-5	.	TRBV6-1	CASTGGAENQPQHF	TGTGCCAGCACTGGGGGGGCGGAAAATCAGCCCCAGCATTTT
.	TRBJ2-1	.	TRBV7-9	CASSPTRRHEQFF	TGTGCCAGCAGCCCGACCCGGCGCCATGAGCAGTTCTTC
.	TRBJ1-4	.	TRBV27	CASSFRRASATNEKLFF	TGTGCCAGCAGTTTCCGCAGGGCCTCTGCAACTAATGAAAAACTGTTTTTT
.	TRBJ1-2	.	TRBV19	CASSTRGAKMGYTF	TGTGCCAGTAGTACTAGGGGGGCGAAGATGGGCTACACCTTC
once	TRBJ1-2	.	TRBV4-1	CASSQAQIGTRNNYGYTF	TGCGCCAGCAGCCAAGCGCAAATAGGGACAAGGAATAACTATGGCTACACCTTC
.	TRBJ1-5	TRBD1	TRBV19	CASSVTQGAGYQPQHF	TGTGCCAGTAGTGTTACACAGGGGGCAGGGTATCAGCCCCAGCATTTT
once	TRBJ2-3	.	TRBV7-3	CASSSIRADASTDTQYF	TGTGCCAGCAGCTCAATCCGAGCGGACGCTAGCACAGATACGCAGTATTTT
.	TRBJ2-7	.	TRBV11-3	CASSLEGTYEQYF	TGTGCCAGCAGCTTAGAGGGGACCTACGAGCAGTACTTC